The T cell receptor beta chain under discussion was sequenced for a study of T-cell memory formation after mild COVID-19. With regard to this clonotype: Its specificity is unknown.

MiXCR, run by TCRdb on the 5' RACE reads, gives a single entry per CDR3 protein. The table lists about 540,000 distinct CDR3 sequences, 20% of them singletons. Trimming removed 5 bases from V and 6 bases from J, with 17 bases in between. The CDR3 contains 14 residues. CDR1 is SGHVS and CDR2 is FNYEAQ in the germline V gene. Points from the study as a whole: Pre-infection memory already had some responding clones, implying cross-reactive memory joined.

The rearrangement joins TRBV7-6 to TRBJ2-7; D might be TRBD1 or TRBD2, each matching 5 bases. The source is an adult woman who had mild COVID-19 (a few samples of this study predate the infection). Cell type and time point are not known. The sequencing input was PBMCs or a T cell subset sorted from them (not recorded which). Here the CDR3 reads CASSRGPQEVEQYF. CDR3 DNA sequence: TGTGCCAGCAGCCGGGGCCCCCAGGAGGTCGAGCAGTACTTC.